Shown below are 9 T cell receptor beta chains from a single sample sequenced in a study of CXCR3-negative and CXCR3-positive naive CD8 T cells. Study-level results: The TRB CDR3s that CXCR3-positive naive cells carried were more hydrophobic than those of CXCR3-negative naive cells.

What these receptors recognize is not known. The method, 5' RACE with UMI labels, was used to prepare the TRB cDNA libraries. TCRdb reprocessed the 5' RACE reads and reports one entry per CDR3 protein, with no DNA. This sample carries around 88,000 distinct CDR3 sequences, with 1.1% going to the ten biggest clones. The sequencing sample was made of naive CXCR3+ CD8+ T cells from blood. As for subset: CD45RO-CCR7+CD27+CD95- naive CD8+ T cells expressing CXCR3 (TNR3+). The receptor source for this set is a human donor in good health. Some clones in this sample may be carry-over from other donors' samples.

V usage is TRBV20-1 and J usage is TRBJ1-6; TCRdb's D gene call, TRBD1, goes unchecked for lack of DNA. The germline V gene encodes CDR1 DFQATT and CDR2 SNEGSKA (reference sequence). This CDR3 region has 16 residues. This CDR3 is CSARDFRGSVDSPLHF.

The chain is built from TRBV7-8 and TRBJ2-1; TCRdb's D call, TRBD2, is unchecked because there is no DNA. CDR3 length: 15 residues. Germline lookup yields CDR1 SGHVS and CDR2 FQNEAQ. CDR3 sequence reads: CASSLVSGVYNEQFF.

The chain recombines TRBV7-6 with TRBJ2-2; checking the TCRdb D call of TRBD1 is not possible without DNA. The CDR3 has 17 amino acids. Germline CDR1 and CDR2: SGHVS and FNYEAQ. The CDR3 loop is CASSLAQGEANTGELFF.

The genes are TRBV29-1 and TRBJ2-7; TCRdb picks TRBD2, but there is no DNA to check that call. The CDR3 has 18 residues. Germline lookup yields CDR1 SQVTM and CDR2 ANQGSEA. CDR3 amino acids: CSVARGVQGGRNSYEQYF.

The rearrangement links TRBV7-2 to TRBJ2-3; TCRdb gives TRBD2 as the D gene, but with no DNA this cannot be confirmed. There are 15 residues in the CDR3. Germline V gene sequence: CDR1 SGHTA, CDR2 FQGNSA. CDR3 protein: CASSTGTTRFDTQYF.

The gene calls are TRBV10-1 and TRBJ2-3; the D gene TCRdb calls, TRBD2, cannot be checked with no DNA. CDR3 length: 16 residues. Per germline, CDR1 WNHNN and CDR2 SYGVQD (reference sequence). The CDR3 loop reads CASTGRARGPTDTQYF.

The CDR3 sequence is CASSPRGGVGLEQYF. This rearrangement joins TRBV27 to TRBJ2-7; as DNA is missing, the TRBD1 call by TCRdb cannot be tested. The CDR3 runs 15 residues. Germline V lookup: CDR1 MNHEY, CDR2 SMNVEV (reference sequence).

The chain links TRBV29-1 to TRBJ2-2; TCRdb's D gene call, TRBD2, goes unchecked for lack of DNA. The CDR3 spans 15 residues. Per the germline V gene, CDR1 is SQVTM and CDR2 is ANQGSEA. CDR3: CSVEEAGGPIGELFF.

This chain connects TRBV7-7 to TRBJ2-3; TCRdb picks TRBD1, but there is no DNA to check that call. The germline gives CDR1 SSHAT, CDR2 FNYEAQ (reference sequence). The CDR3 has 16 amino acids. The CDR3 sequence is CASSPQGGPGTDTQYF.